This entry concerns a single T cell receptor beta chain. The target antigen is unknown. Germline V gene sequence: CDR1 SNHLY, CDR2 FYNNEI. V shed 10 bases and J shed 6 bases, with 22 bases lying between them. This CDR3 spans 14 amino acids. Libraries were prepared by immunoSEQ multiplex PCR; TCRdb keeps only in-frame clonotypes and omits some of them. The table includes 1.4 million to 1.5 million clones, around 97% detected once. The source of the sample is a study of shared clonotypes between healthy human individuals. Findings and limits, study-wide: Enrolling few donors narrowed the genetic and exposure-history diversity that was represented.

The sequenced sample was naive CD4+ T cells sorted from blood. Subset of the sample: CD45RA+ positively selected. The rearrangement uses TRBV2 and TRBJ2-7; weak D call: TRBD2 (5 bases). This receptor was identified in a man younger than 45 in good health. The CDR3 DNA reads TGTGCCACGGGGATAGGGCTCACCTCATCCGAGCAGTACTTC. Its translation: CATGIGLTSSEQYF. Drawing the rest from reference TRBV2 and TRBJ2-7, the complete variable domain is EPEVTQTPSHQVTQMGQEVILRCVPISNHLYFYWYRQILGQKVEFLVSFYNNEISEKSEIFDDQFSVERPDGSNFTLKIRSTKLEDSAMYFCATGIGLTSSEQYFGPGTRLTVT.